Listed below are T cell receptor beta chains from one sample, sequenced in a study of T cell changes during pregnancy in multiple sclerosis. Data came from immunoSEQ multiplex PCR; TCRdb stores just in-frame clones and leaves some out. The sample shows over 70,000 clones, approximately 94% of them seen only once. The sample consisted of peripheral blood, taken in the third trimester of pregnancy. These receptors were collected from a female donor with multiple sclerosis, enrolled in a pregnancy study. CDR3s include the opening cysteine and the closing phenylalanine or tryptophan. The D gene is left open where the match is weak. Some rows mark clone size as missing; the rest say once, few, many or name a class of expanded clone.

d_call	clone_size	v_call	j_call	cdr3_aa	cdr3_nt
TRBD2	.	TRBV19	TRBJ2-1	CASSTTSGSHEQFF	TGTGCCAGTAGTACGACTAGCGGGTCCCATGAGCAGTTCTTC
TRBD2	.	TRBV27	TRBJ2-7	CASTQGGSGRLRHEQYF	TGTGCCAGCACGCAGGGGGGTAGCGGGAGGTTAAGGCACGAGCAGTACTTC
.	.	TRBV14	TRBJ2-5	CASSDQGSQYF	TGTGCCAGCAGCGACCAGGGCAGCCAGTACTTC
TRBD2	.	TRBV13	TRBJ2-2	CASSSLAGVTGELFF	TGTGCCAGCAGCTCACTAGCGGGAGTAACCGGGGAGCTGTTTTTT
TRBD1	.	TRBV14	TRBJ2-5	CASSPRTGGETQYF	TGTGCCAGCAGCCCACGGACAGGGGGTGAGACCCAGTACTTC
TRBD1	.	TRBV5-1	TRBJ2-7	CASSLSGTGSYEQYF	TGCGCCAGCAGCTTGTCCGGGACAGGGTCCTACGAGCAGTACTTC
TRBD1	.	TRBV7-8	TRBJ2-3	CASSLARGSGTDTQYF	TGTGCCAGCAGCTTAGCCAGGGGGTCGGGCACAGATACGCAGTATTTT
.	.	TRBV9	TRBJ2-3	CASSVAPTGTDTQYF	TGTGCCAGCAGCGTAGCACCGACTGGCACAGATACGCAGTATTTT
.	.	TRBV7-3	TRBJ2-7	CASSLLGRGDEQYF	TGTGCCAGCAGCTTACTAGGCAGGGGCGACGAGCAGTACTTC
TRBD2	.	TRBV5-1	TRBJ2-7	CASSLLTSGRAGEQYF	TGCGCCAGCAGCTTGCTGACTAGCGGGAGGGCTGGGGAGCAGTACTTC
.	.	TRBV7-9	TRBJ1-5	CASSGGRGDQPQHF	TGTGCCAGCAGCGGGGGGAGGGGGGATCAGCCCCAGCATTTT
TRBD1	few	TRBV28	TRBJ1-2	CASSGSGTGKPYGYTF	TGTGCCAGCAGTGGATCCGGGACAGGGAAACCCTATGGCTACACCTTC
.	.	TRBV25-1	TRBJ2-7	CASSGGQIAEQYF	TGTGCCAGCAGTGGGGGGCAGATTGCCGAGCAGTACTTC
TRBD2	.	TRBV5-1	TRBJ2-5	CASSLQGTSVQETQYF	TGCGCCAGCAGCTTGCAGGGGACTAGCGTACAAGAGACCCAGTACTTC
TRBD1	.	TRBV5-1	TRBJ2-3	CASRGTVTDTQYF	TGCGCCAGCAGAGGGACAGTGACAGATACGCAGTATTTT
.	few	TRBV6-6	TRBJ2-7	CASSYGTASYEQYF	TGTGCCAGCAGTTACGGGACTGCGTCCTACGAGCAGTACTTC
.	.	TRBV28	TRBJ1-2	CASSSQFGYTF	TGTGCCAGCAGCTCACAGTTTGGCTACACCTTC
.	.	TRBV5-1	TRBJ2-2	CASREGGTDTGELFF	TGCGCCAGCAGGGAGGGGGGGACGGACACCGGGGAGCTGTTTTTT
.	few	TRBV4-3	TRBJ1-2	CASSQVLGLGSGYTF	TGCGCCAGCAGCCAAGTTTTAGGATTGGGTAGCGGCTACACCTTC
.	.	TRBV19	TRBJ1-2	CASSLSGHTSYGYTF	TGTGCCAGTAGTCTATCGGGACACACCAGCTATGGCTACACCTTC
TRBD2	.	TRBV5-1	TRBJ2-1	CASSLAGLAGGRGDEQFF	TGCGCCAGCAGCTTGGCCGGACTAGCGGGAGGCCGGGGGGATGAGCAGTTCTTC
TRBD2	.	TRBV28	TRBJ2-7	CASTGTRTYEQYF	TGTGCCAGCACAGGGACTAGGACCTACGAGCAGTACTTC
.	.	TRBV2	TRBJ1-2	CASRRQPDPLYGYTF	TGTGCCAGCAGAAGACAGCCCGACCCGCTATATGGCTACACCTTC
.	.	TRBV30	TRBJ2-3	CAWSGTRGYADTQYF	TGTGCCTGGAGTGGGACGCGGGGATATGCGGATACGCAGTATTTT
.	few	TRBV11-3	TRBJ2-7	CASSLVCGLIIADYEQYF	TGTGCCAGCAGCTTAGTTTGCGGTCTCATAATCGCAGACTACGAGCAGTACTTC
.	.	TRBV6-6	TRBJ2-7	CASTDSRYEQYF	TGTGCCAGCACGGACTCCCGCTACGAGCAGTACTTC
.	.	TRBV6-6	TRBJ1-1	CASSWGDTEAFF	TGTGCCAGCAGTTGGGGGGACACTGAAGCTTTCTTT
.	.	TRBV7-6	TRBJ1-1	CASSLAGTMNTEAFF	TGTGCCAGCAGCTTAGCGGGGACAATGAACACTGAAGCTTTCTTT
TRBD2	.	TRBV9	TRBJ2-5	CASSVAGRPGTQYF	TGTGCCAGCAGCGTAGCCGGGAGGCCGGGGACCCAGTACTTC
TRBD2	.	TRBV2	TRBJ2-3	CASRALAGGGADTQYF	TGTGCCAGCAGAGCCCTAGCGGGAGGTGGGGCAGATACGCAGTATTTT
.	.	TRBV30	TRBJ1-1	CAWSGYGGRRGDTEAFF	TGTGCCTGGAGTGGGTACGGGGGGCGCCGAGGGGACACTGAAGCTTTCTTT
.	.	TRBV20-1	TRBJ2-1	CSADKYNEQFF	TGCAGTGCGGACAAGTACAATGAGCAGTTCTTC
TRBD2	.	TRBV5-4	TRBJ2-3	CASSLRTSGRASTDTQYF	TGTGCCAGCAGTCTTAGGACTAGCGGGAGGGCCAGCACAGATACGCAGTATTTT
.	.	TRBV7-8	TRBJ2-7	CASSLPTGHEQYF	TGTGCCAGCAGCTTACCGACAGGACACGAGCAGTACTTC
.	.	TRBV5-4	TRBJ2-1	CASSLEAAPSSYNEQFF	TGTGCCAGCAGCTTGGAGGCCGCGCCTAGCTCCTACAATGAGCAGTTCTTC
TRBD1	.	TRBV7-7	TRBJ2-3	CASSLGPGQGADTQYF	TGTGCTAGCAGCTTGGGCCCGGGACAGGGTGCAGATACGCAGTATTTT
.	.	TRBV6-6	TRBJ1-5	CASTYSNQPQHF	TGTGCCAGCACCTATAGCAATCAGCCCCAGCATTTT
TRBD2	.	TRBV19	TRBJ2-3	CASSIGLAGYTDTQYF	TGTGCCAGTAGTATCGGGCTAGCGGGATATACAGATACGCAGTATTTT
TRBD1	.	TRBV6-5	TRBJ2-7	CASSYRTGVGEQYF	TGTGCCAGCAGTTACAGGACAGGGGTTGGCGAGCAGTACTTC
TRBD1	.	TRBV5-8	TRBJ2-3	CASSLGQGSDTQYF	TGTGCCAGCAGCTTGGGACAGGGCTCAGATACGCAGTATTTT
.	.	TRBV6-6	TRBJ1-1	CASSYGGTEAFF	TGTGCCAGCAGTTATGGGGGGACTGAAGCTTTCTTT
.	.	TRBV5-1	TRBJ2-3	CASSLVVGRGPDTQYF	TGCGCCAGCAGCTTGGTTGTGGGGCGCGGTCCAGATACGCAGTATTTT
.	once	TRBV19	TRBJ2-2	CASSQLTFSAGELFF	TGTGCCAGTAGTCAGCTGACATTTTCGGCCGGGGAGCTGTTTTTT
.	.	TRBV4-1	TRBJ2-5	CASSQGSRQPQETQYF	TGCGCCAGCAGCCAGGGCTCCAGACAGCCCCAAGAGACCCAGTACTTC
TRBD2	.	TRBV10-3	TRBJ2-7	CAIRDGTSGRDEQYF	TGTGCCATCAGGGACGGGACTAGCGGGAGGGACGAGCAGTACTTC
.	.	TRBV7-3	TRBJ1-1	CASSLRPGHEAFF	TGTGCCAGCAGCTTAAGGCCGGGACATGAAGCTTTCTTT
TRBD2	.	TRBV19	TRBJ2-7	CASSKQGRGLAGRMDYEQYF	TGTGCCAGTAGTAAACAGGGTCGGGGACTAGCGGGACGGATGGACTACGAGCAGTACTTC
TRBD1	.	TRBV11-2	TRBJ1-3	CASSSQGFSGNTIYF	TGTGCCAGCAGCTCACAGGGGTTCTCTGGAAACACCATATATTTT
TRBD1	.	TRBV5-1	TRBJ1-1	CASSFSGQGTEAFF	TGCGCCAGCAGCTTCTCAGGACAGGGGACTGAAGCTTTCTTT
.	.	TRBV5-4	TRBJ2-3	CASSSDKTDTQYF	TGTGCCAGCAGCTCAGATAAAACAGATACGCAGTATTTT
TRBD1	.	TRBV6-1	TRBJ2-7	CASSRPTGNSYEQYF	TGTGCCAGCAGCCGCCCGACAGGGAACTCCTACGAGCAGTACTTC
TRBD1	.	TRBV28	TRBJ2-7	CASSPPGTGHYEQYF	TGTGCCAGCAGTCCACCCGGGACAGGGCACTACGAGCAGTACTTC
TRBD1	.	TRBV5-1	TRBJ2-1	CASSLEQGNSYNEQFF	TGCGCCAGCAGCTTGGAACAGGGGAACTCCTACAATGAGCAGTTCTTC
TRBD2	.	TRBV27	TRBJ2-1	CASSSGLAGLSYNEQFF	TGTGCCAGCAGTTCGGGACTAGCGGGACTCTCCTACAATGAGCAGTTCTTC
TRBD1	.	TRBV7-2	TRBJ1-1	CASSSTRGAGGFRAEAFF	TGTGCCAGCAGCTCAACGCGGGGGGCAGGGGGGTTTAGGGCTGAAGCTTTCTTT
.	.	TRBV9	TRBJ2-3	CASSPGLRVDTQYF	TGTGCCAGCAGCCCGGGGTTAAGGGTTGATACGCAGTATTTT
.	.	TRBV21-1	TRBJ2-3	CASRPGPAGGPTDTQYF	TGTGCCAGCAGGCCCGGGCCCGCGGGAGGGCCCACAGATACGCAGTATTTT